This T cell receptor (beta chain) was identified in a study of control samples from healthy donors and cancer patients (dated by TCRdb to the early 2020s). On this clone: This clone's antigen is unknown. No clone much larger than this one lies a single base away; base qualities are absent.

V is clipped by 5 bases and J by 3 bases, and the sequence between their germline boundaries is 10 bases long. Taken from cysteine to phenylalanine, the CDR3 has 13 residues. Only the CDR3 DNA stays, 39 bases, in frame from base 1. The germline V gene yields MDHEN for CDR1 and SYDVKM for CDR2. The library was generated by the immunoSEQ multiplex PCR assay. The source is immuneACCESS, and TCRdb retained only in-frame sequences with V and J called. Part of the clones is not carried over; for the studies checked, unresolved V genes explain less than half of this, and the remainder is unexplained. This sample gives approximately 100,000 clones in total; roughly four fifths of them show up just once. 2% to 2.5% of the sample is held by the ten biggest clonotypes.

The V and J genes are TRBV28 and TRBJ1-1, and TRBD1 may be the D gene, going by 6 matching bases. Sequencing was carried out using blood. This receptor was identified in a man in his fifties or sixties in good health. In nucleotides, the sequence is TGTGCCAGCAGTCTATACAGGGACACTGAAGCTTTCTTT. This encodes CASSLYRDTEAFF.